The 16 T cell receptor beta chains below were found in one sample sequenced in a study of shared clonotypes between healthy human individuals (dated by TCRdb to the early 2020s). For the CD8 naive samples, CD45RO-negative cells were positively selected for CCR7, yielding a CD45RA+CCR7+ population from which TemRA cells were excluded. Library creation used the immunoSEQ multiplex PCR assay. TCRdb re-hosts the immuneACCESS table, in-frame sequences only. Its copies lack some clones; in the studies checked, an unresolved V gene accounts for under half of them, and the cause for the rest is not known. Present in this sample are about 2.1 million clones, 80% to 95% of which were seen just once. The ten most abundant clones make up around 1.7% of the sample. Specimen: naive CD8+ T cells from PBMCs. The cell subset or site label of this sample denotes: CD45RA+CCR7+. The receptors stem from a man in his late teens or twenties in good health. Some clones in this sample may be carry-over from other donors' samples.

The rearrangement links TRBV7-8 to TRBJ2-1; D gene uncertain. The germline gives CDR1 SGHVS, CDR2 FQNEAQ. The V end lost 0 bases, the J end lost 9 bases, and 9 bases lay between the germline ends. The CDR3 is 13 amino acids. DNA of the CDR3: TGTGCCAGCAGCTTAGCGCTCGCACCTGAGCAGTTCTTC. As protein: CASSLALAPEQFF.

For this clone: At the DNA level, this CDR3 is encoded by other sequences in the same sample as well. The chain employs TRBV2 and TRBJ2-7, with 10 bases fitting TRBD2. The CDR3 runs 14 residues. V lost 3 bases to trimming and J lost 3 bases; unmatched junction nucleotides: 2. Germline CDR1 and CDR2: SNHLY and FYNNEI. CDR3 DNA: TGTGCCAGCAGTGAGGCTAGCGGGAGCTACGAGCAGTACTTC. Translated, it gives CASSEASGSYEQYF.

For this clone: In this CDR3 the conserved last residue, phenylalanine or tryptophan, is missing, so a read error is likely. This chain joins TRBV18 and TRBJ1-1, with a weak D call TRBD1 (5 bases). The V and J ends lost 3 bases and 4 bases respectively, with 12 bases between them. The length of the CDR3 is 14 residues. Germline V gene sequence: CDR1 KGHSH, CDR2 LQKENI. DNA of the CDR3: TGTGCCAGCTCACCCCCGGGGGTAGTCACTGAAGCTTTCCTT. Protein product: CASSPPGVVTEAFL.

This clone occurred a few times. The rearrangement uses TRBV10-1 and TRBJ1-1; D gene ambiguous. CDR3 size: 14 residues. Between the trimmed V and J ends, which lost 3 bases and 2 bases, there was a span of 10 bases. Per germline, CDR1 WNHNN and CDR2 SYGVQD (reference sequence). This CDR3 is CASSDNRGNTEAFF. The CDR3, as DNA: TGCGCCAGCAGTGATAACAGAGGAAACACTGAAGCTTTCTTT.

In this sample, this clone turned up a few times. The chain combines TRBV7-3 with TRBJ2-1; no firm D call. The germline CDR1 and CDR2 sequences are SGHTA and FQGTGA. The CDR3 runs to 13 residues. V shed 1 base and J shed 10 bases, with 11 bases lying between them. CDR3 residues: CASSLSLEYEQFF. The CDR3 DNA sequence: TGTGCCAGCAGCTTAAGTCTGGAATACGAGCAGTTCTTC.

V is TRBV7-2 and J is TRBJ2-1; either TRBD1 or TRBD2 may supply D (5 bases each). CDR3 length: 15 residues. The germline gives CDR1 SGHTA, CDR2 FQGNSA. V was trimmed by 1 base and J by 4 bases, leaving 11 bases between them. CDR3 sequence (DNA): TGTGCCAGCAGCTTAGAGTATGGGGGATACAATGAGCAGTTCTTC. This sequence encodes CASSLEYGGYNEQFF.

V and J are TRBV5-6 and TRBJ1-6; no definite D call. The germline gives CDR1 SGHDT, CDR2 YYEEEE. Trimming pared 3 bases from V and 9 bases from J, leaving 7 bases between. This CDR3 is built from 12 residues. CDR3 in amino acids: CASSSSGSPLHF. The CDR3 DNA reads as TGTGCCAGCAGCTCGTCCGGTTCACCCCTCCACTTT.

The chain joins TRBV2 to TRBJ1-1, with TRBD1 matching over 7 bases. This CDR3 contains 14 residues. With V trimmed by 5 bases and J by 0 bases, 3 bases remained unmatched. Germline V lookup: CDR1 SNHLY, CDR2 FYNNEI. CDR3 residues: CASSSDRVNTEAFF. The CDR3 DNA reads as TGTGCCAGCAGTTCAGACAGGGTGAACACTGAAGCTTTCTTT. Variable domain in full (rest from reference TRBV2 and TRBJ1-1): EPEVTQTPSHQVTQMGQEVILRCVPISNHLYFYWYRQILGQKVEFLVSFYNNEISEKSEIFDDQFSVERPDGSNFTLKIRSTKLEDSAMYFCASSSDRVNTEAFFGQGTRLTVV.

The V call is TRBV9, the J call TRBJ2-7; TRBD2 matches at 8 bases. The CDR3 has 14 residues. V was clipped by 3 bases and J by 0 bases; unmatched bases: 2. The germline CDR1 and CDR2 sequences are SGDLS and YYNGEE. CDR3 in amino acids: CASSAGLGSYEQYF. CDR3 nucleotides: TGTGCCAGCAGCGCGGGACTAGGCTCCTACGAGCAGTACTTC. Using reference TRBV9 and TRBJ2-7 for the parts outside the CDR3, the full variable domain is DSGVTQTPKHLITATGQRVTLRCSPRSGDLSVYWYQQSLDQGLQFLIQYYNGEERAKGNILERFSAQQFPDLHSELNLSSLELGDSALYFCASSAGLGSYEQYFGPGTRLTVT.

This clone has only one observation. This sequence joins TRBV19 and TRBJ1-3; possibly TRBD1 for D (6 bases). This CDR3 comprises 15 residues. The V end was cut by 6 bases, the J end by 0 bases, with 12 bases between. Germline lookup yields CDR1 LNHDA and CDR2 SQIVND (reference sequence). The CDR3 coding sequence is TGTGCCAGTAGCCGGGACACCAACTCTGGAAACACCATATATTTT. Protein sequence: CASSRDTNSGNTIYF.

Note on this clone: Additional DNA sequences in this sample encode the identical CDR3. J is TRBJ1-1 and V is TRBV25-1; no reliable D call. CDR1 is MGHDK, CDR2 SYGVNS, per germline. V was trimmed by 2 bases and J by 1 base, leaving 11 bases between them. There are 15 residues in the CDR3. CDR3 nucleotides: TGTGCCAGCAGTGAAGAGGGTAAGGGGAACACTGAAGCTTTCTTT. Translated: CASSEEGKGNTEAFF.

The gene calls are TRBV11-2 and TRBJ1-2; D gene unclear. Germline CDR1 SGHAT, CDR2 FQNNGV. The CDR3 loop spans 12 amino acids. V lost 5 bases, J lost 4 bases, and 8 bases lay in between. This chain's CDR3 is CASSHGSYGYTF. CDR3 bases: TGTGCCAGCAGCCATGGGTCCTATGGCTACACCTTC.

The CDR3 reads CASRPLEQPYEQYF. CDR3 DNA sequence: TGTGCCAGCAGACCCCTCGAACAGCCTTACGAGCAGTACTTC. The V and J genes are TRBV27 and TRBJ2-7, with D uncertain. This CDR3 contains 14 residues. Trimming stripped 6 bases from V and 4 bases from J, with 16 bases between. CDR1 is MNHEY and CDR2 is SMNVEV in the germline V gene (reference sequence).

The genes are TRBV13 and TRBJ1-2; TRBD1 matches 8 bases. The CDR3 is made up of 15 amino acids. CDR1 PRHDT and CDR2 FYEKMQ come from the germline V gene (reference sequence). V trimming: 3 bases; J trimming: 6 bases; junction bases outside the gene matches: 9. CDR3: CASSFLDRAMNGYTF. CDR3 nucleotides: TGTGCCAGCAGCTTTCTGGACAGGGCCATGAATGGCTACACCTTC. Using reference TRBV13 and TRBJ1-2 for the parts outside the CDR3, the full variable domain is AAGVIQSPRHLIKEKRETATLKCYPIPRHDTVYWYQQGPGQDPQFLISFYEKMQSDKGSIPDRFSAQQFSDYHSELNMSSLELGDSALYFCASSFLDRAMNGYTFGSGTRLTVV.

The J gene is TRBJ2-1, the V gene TRBV9; 12 bases are a match to TRBD2. The CDR3 runs 17 residues. Losses at the gene ends were 1 base for V and 6 bases for J; bases not matched to a gene: 8. CDR1 and CDR2 (germline): SGDLS, YYNGEE. CDR3 sequence (DNA): TGTGCCAGCAGCGTACTAGCGGGAGGGTTAGGGGCCAATGAGCAGTTCTTC. Amino acids: CASSVLAGGLGANEQFF.

This chain uses TRBV28 with TRBJ1-5; D unresolved. Germline CDR1 and CDR2: MDHEN and SYDVKM. V lost 4 bases to trimming and J lost 3 bases, with 19 bases between them. The CDR3 totals 17 residues. The CDR3 DNA follows: TGTGCCAGCAGTTATGGGAAGCCGGGCGAGGACAATCAGCCCCAGCATTTT. Translation: CASSYGKPGEDNQPQHF. Drawing the rest from reference TRBV28 and TRBJ1-5, the complete variable domain is DVKVTQSSRYLVKRTGEKVFLECVQDMDHENMFWYRQDPGLGLRLIYFSYDVKMKEKGDIPEGYSVSREKKERFSLILESASTNQTSMYLCASSYGKPGEDNQPQHFGDGTRLSIL.